The rows below give T cell receptor beta chains drawn from one sample of a study of cytomegalovirus exposure and HLA in healthy donors. Data came from immunoSEQ multiplex PCR; TCRdb stores just in-frame clones and leaves some out. Among 110,000 to 150,000 clones listed, roughly 70% were seen once. Specimen: PBMCs. These receptors all stem from a woman aged 40 to 55 in good health and CMV-seronegative. Each CDR3 is given with its conserved first and last residue. D genes are given only for firm matches. Not every row has a clone size; where given, it reads once, few, many or a size class.

d_gene	v_gene	abundance	j_gene	CDR3aa	CDR3nt
TRBD1	TRBV5-4	-	TRBJ2-7	CASSRDRYYEQYF	TGTGCCAGCAGCCGGGACAGATACTACGAGCAGTACTTC
-	TRBV6-1	-	TRBJ2-7	CASRERSYEQYF	TGTGCCAGCAGAGAACGGTCCTACGAGCAGTACTTC
TRBD2	TRBV11-3	-	TRBJ2-1	CASSSGLRLAGGPNEQFF	TGTGCCAGCAGCTCCGGACTCCGACTAGCGGGAGGGCCCAATGAGCAGTTCTTC
TRBD1	TRBV27	-	TRBJ1-6	CASSLGTGYGSPLHF	TGTGCCAGCAGTTTAGGGACAGGGTACGGGTCACCCCTCCACTTT
-	TRBV5-5	-	TRBJ1-2	CASSALGGAYGYTF	TGTGCCAGCAGCGCATTGGGGGGGGCCTATGGCTACACCTTC
-	TRBV6-1	-	TRBJ1-1	CASSRGGGQNTEAFF	TGTGCCAGCTCCCGTGGGGGAGGTCAGAACACTGAAGCTTTCTTT
-	TRBV30	-	TRBJ2-1	CAEGSYNEQFF	TGTGCGGAGGGGTCCTACAATGAGCAGTTCTTC
-	TRBV30	-	TRBJ2-5	CAWSVSGVRATQYF	TGTGCCTGGAGTGTATCGGGGGTCCGCGCGACCCAGTACTTC
-	TRBV28	-	TRBJ1-6	CASSSAGEGNSPLHF	TGTGCCAGCTCGTCGGCAGGTGAAGGAAATTCACCCCTCCACTTT
-	TRBV28	-	TRBJ1-2	CASSLIREGGYTF	TGTGCCAGCAGTTTAATCAGGGAAGGCGGCTACACCTTC
-	TRBV5-6	-	TRBJ1-4	CASSPPGEVEKLFF	TGTGCCAGCAGCCCCCCGGGGGAGGTCGAAAAACTGTTTTTT
TRBD1	TRBV10-2	few	TRBJ2-7	CATETGSYEQYF	TGCGCCACCGAGACAGGGTCCTACGAGCAGTACTTC
TRBD2	TRBV5-1	-	TRBJ2-3	CASSGAGGADTQYF	TGCGCCAGCAGCGGAGCTGGGGGGGCAGATACGCAGTATTTT
TRBD1	TRBV25-1	-	TRBJ2-7	CASSAPGQGWAEYF	TGTGCCAGCAGCGCTCCGGGACAGGGGTGGGCTGAGTACTTC
TRBD2	TRBV5-1	-	TRBJ2-3	CASSLALRLAGSDTQYF	TGCGCCAGCAGCTTGGCGTTGAGACTAGCGGGGAGCGATACGCAGTATTTT
TRBD2	TRBV7-9	-	TRBJ2-3	CSSRPTYTSGDTQYF	TGTTCCAGCAGACCCACCTACACTAGCGGGGATACGCAGTATTTT
-	TRBV10-2	-	TRBJ2-7	CASRRGGDSEQYF	TGCGCCAGCAGAAGGGGGGGCGATTCTGAGCAGTACTTC
-	TRBV7-8	-	TRBJ1-5	CASSLEARAVDQPQHF	TGTGCCAGCAGCTTAGAGGCCAGGGCGGTCGATCAGCCCCAGCATTTT
-	TRBV18	-	TRBJ2-5	CASSPSSVQETQYF	TGTGCCAGCTCACCCTCTAGCGTACAAGAGACCCAGTACTTC
TRBD1	TRBV27	-	TRBJ2-2	CASREWTGKTTGELFF	TGTGCCAGCAGAGAGTGGACAGGGAAGACCACCGGGGAGCTGTTTTTT
TRBD2	TRBV7-9	-	TRBJ2-1	CSSSREGYEQFF	TGTTCCAGCAGCAGGGAGGGATATGAGCAGTTCTTC
-	TRBV5-4	few	TRBJ2-3	CASSPPSTDTQYF	TGTGCCAGCAGCCCCCCTAGCACAGATACGCAGTATTTT
TRBD1	TRBV10-3	-	TRBJ1-1	CAISEGQVQAFF	TGTGCCATCAGTGAAGGACAGGTTCAAGCTTTCTTT
-	TRBV30	few	TRBJ1-1	CAWARALNTEAFF	TGTGCCTGGGCTAGAGCGTTGAACACTGAAGCTTTCTTT
-	TRBV7-9	-	TRBJ1-4	CASIPGGRGEKLFF	TGTGCCAGCATCCCAGGTGGGAGAGGTGAAAAACTGTTTTTT
-	TRBV7-9	-	TRBJ2-7	CSSSFGAGSYEQYF	TGTTCCAGCAGCTTCGGAGCAGGGTCCTACGAGCAGTACTTC
-	TRBV7-9	-	TRBJ2-2	CASSLEARGFTGELFF	TGTGCCAGCAGCTTAGAGGCCAGGGGATTTACCGGGGAGCTGTTTTTT
-	TRBV6-1	-	TRBJ1-2	CASSEAFIGVRGHGYTF	TGTGCCAGCAGTGAAGCATTTATTGGCGTCAGGGGACATGGCTACACCTTC
-	TRBV28	-	TRBJ2-1	CASIQGGSYNEQFF	TGTGCCAGCATACAAGGGGGATCCTACAATGAGCAGTTCTTC
TRBD2	TRBV9	-	TRBJ2-3	CASSVRGGTSQDTQYF	TGTGCCAGCAGCGTGCGAGGGGGGACTAGCCAAGATACGCAGTATTTT
TRBD2	TRBV2	-	TRBJ2-1	CASAGTSGGRSYNEQFF	TGTGCCAGCGCCGGGACTAGCGGGGGGCGCTCCTACAATGAGCAGTTCTTC